This T cell receptor (beta chain) was recorded in a study of cytomegalovirus exposure and HLA in healthy donors. Points on this clone: Its matching antigen is unknown.

CDR1 is MNHEY and CDR2 is SMNVEV in the germline V gene (reference sequence). This CDR3 contains 15 residues. Trimming removed 2 bases from V and 0 bases from J, with 8 bases in between. Study results and caveats: First-cohort TCR clusters were later found to tend to co-occur in the 90 to 150 validation repertoires.

Sequencing was performed with immunoSEQ multiplex PCR; in TCRdb, only in-frame clones are kept and a portion is missing. This repertoire shows 120,000 to 150,000 clones, over 80% found once; its top ten account for 4.5% to 5.5%. Sample: PBMCs. This sequence joins TRBV27 and TRBJ1-5, with D possibly matching TRBD1 (5 bases). The sequence was obtained from a man between 18 and 29 years old in good health and CMV-seropositive. The DNA of the CDR3 is TGTGCCAGCAGTTTAGAAGGGGATAGCAATCAGCCCCAGCATTTT. It codes for CASSLEGDSNQPQHF.